These T cell receptor beta chains were read from a single sample in a study of control samples from healthy donors and cancer patients. The data were produced by immunoSEQ multiplex PCR, yet TCRdb's version contains in-frame clones alone and is incomplete. The data show about 34,000 clones, with around 83% seen just once and about 1.6% held by the top ten. Sequences were obtained from PBMCs. The receptors were sampled from a woman aged 40 to 50 with lung cancer. CDR3s include the opening cysteine and the closing phenylalanine or tryptophan. The D gene is left open where the match is weak. Only some rows state a clone size, as once, few, many or a class for expanded clones.

TRBV7-9,few,12,TRBJ1-5,.,CASSKDPGAQHF
TRBV7-9,.,16,TRBJ2-7,TRBD2,CASSLPLLAGSEEQYF
TRBV9,once,18,TRBJ2-2,TRBD2,CASSSQDGGEEDTGELFF
TRBV11-1,.,13,TRBJ1-1,.,CASSLEMNTEAFF
TRBV19,.,15,TRBJ2-3,TRBD1,CASKVPGGLGDTQYF
TRBV9,.,15,TRBJ2-7,.,CASSPEEGRFYEQYF
TRBV5-1,.,12,TRBJ2-7,.,CASRLVGGEQYF
TRBV9,.,14,TRBJ2-1,TRBD2,CASTLGVAGDEQFF
TRBV5-6,.,19,TRBJ1-5,.,CASSNSRGSTAYSNQPQHF
TRBV2,once,14,TRBJ1-2,TRBD1,CASRPGQGTYGYTF
TRBV28,.,13,TRBJ1-1,.,CASNPPGFTEAFF
TRBV19,.,13,TRBJ2-2,.,CASSSLPTGELFF
TRBV2,.,11,TRBJ2-3,.,CASSTTDTQYF
TRBV11-3,.,15,TRBJ2-2,TRBD1,CASSPRQGLTGELFF
TRBV11-1,.,14,TRBJ2-5,TRBD1,CASSAQGYQETQYF
TRBV5-1,.,15,TRBJ1-1,TRBD1,CASSSISQGTDEAFF
TRBV9,once,14,TRBJ2-7,.,CASSPLGEGYEQYF
TRBV11-1,.,13,TRBJ1-2,.,CASSPRGGYGYTF
TRBV3-1/TRBV3-2,.,13,TRBJ2-1,.,CASSHSHRDEQFF
TRBV6-6,.,16,TRBJ1-3,.,CASIPTVGVSGNTIYF
TRBV7-2,.,14,TRBJ1-1,.,CASSLGGMNTEAFF
TRBV11-2,few,12,TRBJ1-1,.,CASRLGATKAFF
TRBV19,.,15,TRBJ1-4,.,CASSGQGLRGEKLFF
TRBV11-3,.,15,TRBJ1-4,.,CASSLAGATNEKLFF
TRBV11-2,.,17,TRBJ2-5,TRBD2,CASSLDRGSGGQETQYF
TRBV9,.,15,TRBJ1-5,.,CASSKGLGSNQPQHF
TRBV4-3,.,17,TRBJ2-3,TRBD2,CASSQDQILAGTDTQYF
TRBV5-1,.,15,TRBJ1-3,.,CASSPTEGSGNTIYF
TRBV4-1,.,14,TRBJ2-7,.,CASSQEGSGYEQYF
TRBV6-6,.,16,TRBJ2-2,TRBD2,CASSPTSGGAPGELFF
TRBV19,few,16,TRBJ1-3,.,CASSTPGLSAGNTIYF
TRBV10-2,.,13,TRBJ1-1,.,CASSRRMNTEAFF
TRBV28,few,16,TRBJ1-5,TRBD1,CASRDRVRGPKQPQHF
TRBV12-1,.,14,TRBJ1-2,.,CASSLDPGHYGYTF